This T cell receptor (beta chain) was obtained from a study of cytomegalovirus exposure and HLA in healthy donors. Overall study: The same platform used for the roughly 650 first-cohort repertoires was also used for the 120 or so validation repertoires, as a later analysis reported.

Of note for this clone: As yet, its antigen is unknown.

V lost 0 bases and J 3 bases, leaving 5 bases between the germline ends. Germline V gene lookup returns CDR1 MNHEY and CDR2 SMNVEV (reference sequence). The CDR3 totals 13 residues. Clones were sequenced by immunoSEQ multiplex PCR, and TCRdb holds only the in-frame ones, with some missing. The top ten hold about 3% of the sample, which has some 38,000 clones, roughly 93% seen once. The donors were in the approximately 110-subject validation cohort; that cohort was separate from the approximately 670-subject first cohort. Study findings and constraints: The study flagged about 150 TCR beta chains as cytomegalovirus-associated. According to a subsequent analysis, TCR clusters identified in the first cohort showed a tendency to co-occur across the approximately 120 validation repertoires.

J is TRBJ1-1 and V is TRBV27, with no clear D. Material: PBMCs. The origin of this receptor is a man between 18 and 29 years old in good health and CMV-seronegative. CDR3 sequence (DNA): TGTGCCAGCAGTTTATCGTATCACACTGAAGCTTTCTTT. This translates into CASSLSYHTEAFF.